This T cell receptor (beta chain) is drawn from a study of lymphopenia after photon versus proton radiotherapy. Repertoires were generated with immunoSEQ multiplex PCR, while TCRdb's copy carries only in-frame clones and drops some. Of 50,000 to 70,000 clones listed, approximately 90% are singletons. Regarding the study as a whole: Relative stability marked proton patients; photon patients lost diversity and naive cells.

CDR1 and CDR2 (germline): MNHEY, SVGAGI. This CDR3 has 13 amino acids. Trimming took 6 bases from V and 2 from J, leaving 10 bases between them. As to this clone: Antigen unknown.

This specimen consisted of peripheral blood, obtained from a patient treated with proton-based radiotherapy. The sequence derives from an older man with esophageal cancer. The rearrangement uses TRBV6-5 and TRBJ2-5; perhaps TRBD1 as D (5 bases). The DNA for the CDR3 is TGTGCCAGCAGGGGCAGGGAACAAGAGACCCAGTACTTC. It translates to CASRGREQETQYF.